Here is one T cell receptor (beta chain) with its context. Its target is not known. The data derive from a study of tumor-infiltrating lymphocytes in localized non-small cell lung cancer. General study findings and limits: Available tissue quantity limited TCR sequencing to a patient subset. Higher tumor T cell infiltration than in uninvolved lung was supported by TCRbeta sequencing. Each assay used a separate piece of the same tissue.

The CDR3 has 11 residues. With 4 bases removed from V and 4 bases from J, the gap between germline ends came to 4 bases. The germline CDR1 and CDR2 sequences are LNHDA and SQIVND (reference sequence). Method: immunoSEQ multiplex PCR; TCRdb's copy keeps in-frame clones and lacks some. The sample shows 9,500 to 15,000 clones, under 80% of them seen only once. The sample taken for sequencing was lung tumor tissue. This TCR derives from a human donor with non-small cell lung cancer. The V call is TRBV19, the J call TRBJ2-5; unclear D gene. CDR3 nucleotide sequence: TGTGCCAGTAGTACCCGAGAGACCCAGTACTTC. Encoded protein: CASSTRETQYF.